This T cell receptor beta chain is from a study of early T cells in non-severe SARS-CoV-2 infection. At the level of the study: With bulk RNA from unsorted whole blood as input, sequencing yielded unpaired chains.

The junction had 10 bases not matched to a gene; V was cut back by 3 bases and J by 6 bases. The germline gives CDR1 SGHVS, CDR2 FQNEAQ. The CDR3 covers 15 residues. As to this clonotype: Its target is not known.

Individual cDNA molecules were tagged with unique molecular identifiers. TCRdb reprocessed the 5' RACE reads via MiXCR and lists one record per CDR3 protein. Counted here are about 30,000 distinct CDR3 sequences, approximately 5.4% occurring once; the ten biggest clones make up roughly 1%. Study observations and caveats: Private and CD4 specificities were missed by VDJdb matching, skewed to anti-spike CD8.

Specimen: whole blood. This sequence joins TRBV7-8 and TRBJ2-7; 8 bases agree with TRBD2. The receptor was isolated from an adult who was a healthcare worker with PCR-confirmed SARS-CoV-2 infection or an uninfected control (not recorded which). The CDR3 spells CASSFSGTRDVEQYF. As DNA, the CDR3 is TGTGCCAGCAGCTTCTCCGGGACTAGGGACGTCGAGCAGTACTTC.